The T cell receptor (beta chain) described here comes from a study of cytomegalovirus exposure and HLA in healthy donors. Whole-study results and caveats: A later analysis reported that several of the most significant clusters appeared to be linked to common viral pathogens, among them Epstein-Barr virus. Analyzed later, most CMV-associated TCR beta chains appeared HLA-restricted.

The CDR3 spans 14 residues. Germline CDR1 and CDR2: LNHNV and YYDKDF (reference sequence). The germline V and J ends were trimmed by 3 bases and 7 bases, with 13 bases remaining between them. Researchers ran the PCR with 60 Vbeta and 13 Jbeta primers. Profiling relied on immunoSEQ multiplex PCR, and the TCRdb table lists in-frame clones only, not all of them. The table lists under 200,000 clones, more than 80% of them singletons. Remarks on this clone: What it recognizes is unknown.

The TCR sequence derives from a woman aged 25 to 39 in good health and CMV-seropositive. The gene calls are TRBV15 and TRBJ1-5; D unresolved. The sample was PBMCs. CDR3 region: CATSRIPTLQPQHF. The CDR3 DNA is TGTGCCACCAGCAGGATACCGACTCTCCAGCCCCAGCATTTT.